This record concerns one TCR beta chain sequence. The antigen this receptor binds is unknown. No much larger clone is present one base from it, and per-base qualities are unavailable. The data derive from a study of cytomegalovirus exposure and HLA in healthy donors (dated by TCRdb to about 2017). Broadly, across the study: An earlier analysis of some 600 of the donors reported approximately 300 Gb of sequence data and around 110 million unique TCR beta sequences obtained from about 170 million T cells. An early release that covered about 600 HLA-typed donors contained 250 to 350 gigabases of sequencing data and around 85 million unique TCR sequences. Among the roughly 400 genotyped donors, around 79% belonged to the genetic ancestry cluster associated with self-reported Caucasian donors. The study aimed to test whether signatures of past pathogen exposure could be identified by cataloging public T cell receptors. Using immunosequencing, the study profiled T cell repertoires from about 620 subjects and related those repertoires to cytomegalovirus serostatus. Besides the first cohort of approximately 710 subjects, a separate validation cohort made up of 90 to 150 different subjects was used. High-throughput TCR immunosequencing, statistical association of individual TCRs with disease status, and machine learning were combined to predict cytomegalovirus infection status. A later analysis re-analyzed previously published TCR beta repertoires from about 730 donors and added high-resolution HLA genotyping to study TCR occurrence patterns. Rather than using new phenotypic data, the later analysis identified candidate immune exposures from TCR beta sequences and from how often those sequences occurred across donors. To decide whether each TCR beta V gene segment behaved as functional or pseudogenic, an earlier analysis of approximately 590 of the donors relied on high-throughput TCR beta sequencing. Donor age, sex, ethnicity and CMV serostatus were compiled together with the repertoire data. A later genetic analysis used genome-wide SNP genotypes for about 55% of the 666 donors, treating that subset as a discovery cohort. Every repertoire in the discovery cohort had been generated on one and the same sequencing platform. Class I and class II HLA loci were covered by the typing at four-digit resolution. Typing coverage varied by locus: roughly 620-640 donors for A, B, C, DRB1 and DQB1; approximately 500 for DQA1; approximately 570 for DPA1; roughly 450 for DPB1. Roughly five DR-DQ haplotypes were treated as single units for association and clustering because of strong linkage in the cohort. On average, roughly 240,000 unique TCR beta nucleotide sequences were sequenced per donor among about 400 genotyped donors of the cohort, with roughly 19% of those sequences being non-productive. What the study reported, not specific to this receptor: Most TCR sequences were observed very rarely across donors, whereas some public TCRs were present in many individuals. A later analysis found that TCR association rates varied across HLA loci, with DRB1 alleles showing the most associated TCRs and HLA-C alleles the fewest. Because HLA typing was missing for some donors at each locus, association tests included only the typed subset. Roughly uniform sequencing depth across donors was assumed in presence/absence analyses, although this assumption may not hold. Most CMV-associated TCR beta chains appeared to be HLA-restricted in a later analysis, and the HLA associations seemed to be driven largely by CMV exposure. Assigning TCR associations to individual alleles was difficult when HLA alleles, especially DR and DQ, strongly co-occurred. In an earlier analysis of some 500 of the donors, most TCR beta V segments appeared in productive rearrangements about 87% or about 30% of the time, broadly matching IMGT annotations. This cohort had only TCR beta chains sequenced, and the lack of alpha or paired-chain data limited which features could be detected. In a later analysis, HLA-associated TCR beta chains were found to be more clonally expanded and to have lower generation probabilities than equally common non-associated chains. Several of the top co-occurrence clusters appeared to be linked to parvovirus B19, influenza, CMV and Epstein-Barr virus, according to a later analysis. A further reported finding was that TCR beta sequences accurately predicted the HLA-A and HLA-B alleles for most subjects in the first cohort. Cytomegalovirus status was reported to be diagnosed by the classifier with high specificity and sensitivity in both the original and validation cohorts. In the study, approximately 160 TCR beta chains were listed as associated with cytomegalovirus. Because counts were too low, 15 to 20 rarely observed V segments, including chromosome 9 orphons, were excluded from the earlier analysis of 500 to 700 of the donors. CMV serostatus was the only immune exposure information available for the cohort. The authors suggested that the approach could potentially be generalized to other disease states and immunological phenotypes. Correlated functional status among segregating V segments might be attributable to linkage disequilibrium, but an unknown experimental factor could not be ruled out. Some IMGT-functional V segments, including TRBV6-2 and TRBV6-3, could not be distinguished by the 87-base-pair reads and were therefore excluded. Compared with the 666-donor mean, donors in an Asian-associated ancestry cluster had fewer N-insertions in productive TCRs, according to a later genetic analysis. A few of the identified cytomegalovirus-associated TCR beta chains were confirmed in vitro to be specific for cytomegalovirus antigens. In a later analysis, 16,951 TCR beta sequences were associated with specific HLA alleles at a false discovery rate of 0.05. The sequencing pipeline was judged likely to have produced a cluster of highly shared sequence variants as a technical artifact. In a later genetic analysis, a missense DCLRE1C variant was associated with V-gene and J-gene trimming of TCR beta chains, and the association was replicated in an independent cohort.

V and J are truncated by 2 bases and 3 bases respectively, leaving an intervening sequence of 8 bases. CDR1 SGHAT and CDR2 FQNNGV are derived from the germline V gene. The CDR3 contains 13 residues, cysteine and phenylalanine counted. The DNA shown is the 39-base CDR3, in frame from base 1. The cohort consisted of approximately 670 healthy bone marrow donors. Cohort members were all nominally healthy when sampled, although unrecorded immune exposures were likely present. The donor tested CMV seropositive and was one of the 289 seropositive cohort members. Every donor gave a peripheral blood sample, and the peripheral blood mononuclear cells from that sample were used for TCR beta sequencing. Genomic DNA extraction from the blood cell samples was performed with the Qiagen DNeasy Blood Extraction Kit. Libraries were constructed by the immunoSEQ multiplex PCR assay. The multiplex PCR relied on a mix of 60 forward primers for TCR Vbeta segments and 13 reverse primers for TCR Jbeta segments. The CDR3 region of rearranged TCR beta genes was amplified from genomic DNA with a multiplex PCR assay. On the Illumina HiSeq System, the amplified TCR beta libraries were sequenced as 87-base-pair reads. As for the original processing: In a later analysis, some 80 million unique TCR beta chains were counted across the roughly 610 repertoires, and around 10 million of these chains were shared by at least two donors. Raw reads were error-corrected and collapsed into unique sequences with a nearest-neighbor algorithm that merged closely related sequences to remove PCR and sequencing errors. V, D and J gene segments were assigned by aligning CDR3 sequences to IMGT reference sequences. For a sequence to be retained, at least a six-nucleotide match to both a V gene segment and a J gene segment was required. Rearrangements were called productive when the CDR3 lacked stop codons and stayed in frame with V and J; all others were non-productive. CDR3 was defined according to IMGT convention as the region running from the second conserved V-encoded cysteine to the conserved J-encoded phenylalanine. The earlier analysis of 587 of the donors excluded sequences that lacked an unambiguous match to a single V gene segment. In an earlier analysis of a few hundred of the donors, V segments were called functional above 56.7% productive rearrangements and were called segregating when the between-donor standard deviation exceeded 5%. A statistical classification framework was built to diagnose cytomegalovirus status from the catalog of TCR beta chain sequences. V and J gene assignment, in a later analysis, came from comparing TCR nucleotide sequences with IMGT/GENE-DB human TR gene sequences. In a later analysis, CDR3 sequences and most-parsimonious VDJ recombination scenarios were assigned using the TCRdist pipeline. In a later analysis, every TCR beta chain was defined by the combination of its CDR3 amino acid sequence and its V-gene family, and reads without a unique V-gene family were dropped. To address suspected cross-contamination and a sequencing artifact, a later analysis removed 550 to 750 highly shared, low-generation-probability nucleotide sequences. A later analysis calculated a clonal expansion index for each public chain from normalized within-repertoire ranks of inferred template counts. Generation probabilities in a later analysis came from a VDJ recombination model fitted to out-of-frame rearrangements, and those results were checked against IGoR. In a later analysis, hypergeometric tests were used to score TCR-TCR, TCR-HLA and TCR-CMV co-occurrence, with a repertoire-size bias correction applied to TCR pairs. A later analysis estimated false discovery rates by permuting HLA or CMV assignments 20 times. In a later analysis, co-occurring TCRs were grouped with DBSCAN, and TCRdist sequence similarity was added when clustering was performed within HLA-allele-positive subsets. Repertoires with fewer than 30,000 or more than 120,000 public chains, plus five repertoires with anomalous nucleotide sharing, were excluded from co-occurrence clustering. As stored in TCRdb, this immuneACCESS dataset retains in-frame rearrangements with V and J assigned. A fraction of the clones does not appear; measured against another copy, unresolved V genes explain less than half of the discrepancy, and the remainder lacks a known reason. The DNA gave D and trimming, while V, J and clone size come from that table. The sample table holds some 150,000 clones, of which roughly 9% were seen once. The top ten clones comprise 6.5% to 9% of the sample.

In this chain, TRBV11-2 is recombined with TRBJ2-7; the best D guess is TRBD1, with 6 bases matching. The sequenced sample was PBMCs. The receptor's source is a woman in her forties in good health and CMV-seropositive. CDR3 region: CASSLNRDYEQYF. The DNA is TGTGCCAGCAGCTTAAACAGGGACTACGAGCAGTACTTC.